These 19 T cell receptor beta chains originate from one sample sequenced in a study of CD8+ T cells in alopecia areata. This sample's treatment: oral pan-JAK inhibitor, 5-10 mg twice daily. RNA was isolated and reverse transcribed to cDNA, the sequencing template. Only in-frame clones appear in the TCRdb table, and some are missing; sequencing was by immunoSEQ multiplex PCR. The sample carries 80,000 to 100,000 clones, about 44% recorded once. The sample was CD8+ T cells sorted from blood, taken at week 24, from a patient treated with tofacitinib. These receptor sequences come from a human donor with alopecia areata.

The V gene is TRBV5-4, the J gene TRBJ2-7, with TRBD1 matching over 9 bases. Germline CDR1 reads SGHNT; CDR2 reads YYREEE (reference sequence). The CDR3 loop spans 14 amino acids. V lost 4 bases and J lost 0; bases outside the gene matches: 2. CDR3 coding DNA: TGTGCCAGCAGCCTGGACAGGGGCTCCTACGAGCAGTACTTC. Translating it yields CASSLDRGSYEQYF.

This clone showed up just a few times. The chain joins TRBV4-1 to TRBJ1-5; the D is unclear. Germline lookup yields CDR1 MGHRA and CDR2 YSYEKL. V lost 5 bases to trimming and J lost 1 base, with 15 bases between them. The CDR3 is 16 residues long. This CDR3 reads CASSFKVVRSNQPQHF. In DNA, the CDR3 is TGCGCCAGCAGCTTTAAGGTGGTCCGGAGCAATCAGCCCCAGCATTTT.

The chain links TRBV27 to TRBJ2-5, with 7 bases identical to TRBD1. CDR3 length: 14 amino acids. The J segment lost 4 bases and the V segment lost 2 bases, leaving 4 bases of the junction unmatched. CDR1 and CDR2 from the germline V gene are MNHEY and SMNVEV (reference sequence). This CDR3 is CASSLRQGRETQYF. The DNA for the CDR3 is TGTGCCAGCAGTTTAAGACAGGGCAGAGAGACCCAGTACTTC.

The V call is TRBV2, the J call TRBJ2-5; D perhaps matches TRBD2 (6 bases). Germline CDR1 and CDR2: SNHLY and FYNNEI. The CDR3 spans 12 residues. V lost 6 bases, J lost 4 bases, and 9 bases lay in between. The CDR3 DNA follows: TGTGCCAGCAGGGGAGGTTTAGAGACCCAGTACTTC. Translated, it gives CASRGGLETQYF.

The rearrangement links TRBV5-1 to TRBJ2-5; TRBD1 is a possible D gene (7 bases). This CDR3 has 14 amino acids. CDR1 SGHRS and CDR2 YFSETQ come from the germline V gene. The ends were cut back, 0 bases at V and 2 bases at J, with 8 bases in the middle. This CDR3 reads CASSLAGGQETQYF. The CDR3 bases are TGCGCCAGCAGCTTGGCAGGGGGGCAAGAGACCCAGTACTTC.

The chain uses TRBV7-9 and TRBJ2-4; 8 nucleotides agree with TRBD2. From germline, CDR1 is SEHNR and CDR2 FQNEAQ (reference sequence). The V segment lost 4 bases and the J segment 0 bases; nucleotides outside the gene matches: 5. CDR3 size: 16 residues. The CDR3 DNA is TGTGCCAGCAGCTCCCCGGGACTAGAAGCCAAAAACATTCAGTACTTC. Amino acids: CASSSPGLEAKNIQYF.

This clone occurred many times. The identical CDR3 is also encoded by other nucleotide sequences in the sample. The chain has TRBV4-1 and TRBJ2-7; TRBD2 aligns across 14 bases. Germline V gene data show CDR1 as MGHRA and CDR2 as YSYEKL. The CDR3 is made up of 16 amino acids. V was clipped by 4 bases and J by 7 bases; unmatched bases: 9. The CDR3 DNA reads TGCGCCAGCAGCCCCGGACTAGCGGGAGGTCCGGGTGAGCAGTACTTC. This translates into CASSPGLAGGPGEQYF.

This sequence joins TRBV11-2 and TRBJ2-6; D remains ambiguous. Trimming took 5 bases from V and 0 from J, leaving 8 bases between them. This CDR3 is built from 15 residues. Germline V lookup: CDR1 SGHAT, CDR2 FQNNGV. CDR3 residues: CASSPTASGANVLTF. The CDR3 DNA reads as TGTGCCAGCAGCCCCACAGCCTCTGGGGCCAACGTCCTGACTTTC.

This chain joins TRBV10-3 and TRBJ1-2; D is perhaps TRBD1 (5 bases). Germline V gene lookup returns CDR1 ENHRY and CDR2 SYGVKD. V gave up 0 bases and J gave up 7 bases, with 9 bases separating them. The CDR3 covers 13 residues. CDR3 sequence (DNA): TGTGCCATCAGTGAGTCGACTGGGGGTGGCTACACCTTC. Encoded protein: CAISESTGGGYTF.

CDR3 region: CASSPGLDEYEQYF. CDR3 nucleotides: TGTGCCAGCAGCCCCGGACTAGATGAATACGAGCAGTACTTC. V and J are TRBV11-2 and TRBJ2-7; 7 nucleotides agree with TRBD2. The CDR3 covers 14 residues. The germline V gene encodes CDR1 SGHAT and CDR2 FQNNGV. J gave up 4 bases and V 5 bases, and 8 bases lay outside the gene matches. The variable domain in full, completed from reference TRBV11-2 and TRBJ2-7, reads EAGVAQSPRYKIIEKRQSVAFWCNPISGHATLYWYQQILGQGPKLLIQFQNNGVVDDSQLPKDRFSAERLKGVDSTLKIQPAKLEDSAVYLCASSPGLDEYEQYFGPGTRLTVT.

The chain recombines TRBV5-1 with TRBJ2-7; 11 positions match TRBD2. Trimming at V came to 3 bases and at J to 2 bases, leaving 1 base not matched to a gene. Per germline, CDR1 SGHRS and CDR2 YFSETQ. The CDR3 covers 14 residues. The CDR3 nucleotides read TGCGCCAGCAGCTCGACTAGCGGGGCCTACGAGCAGTACTTC. The encoded protein is CASSSTSGAYEQYF.

V and J are TRBV7-9 and TRBJ2-7, with D hard to call. In germline, CDR1 is SEHNR, CDR2 FQNEAQ (reference sequence). Trimming took off 1 base at V and 5 bases at J, with 3 bases between the two ends. The CDR3 sequence is 11 residues long. CDR3 protein: CASSLGDEQYF. CDR3 DNA sequence: TGTGCCAGCAGCTTAGGGGACGAGCAGTACTTC.

The chain links TRBV29-1 to TRBJ1-1; D may be TRBD1 (5 bases). Trimming cost V 6 bases and J 1 base, with 9 bases left between them. Germline CDR1 reads SQVTM; CDR2 reads ANQGSEA. This CDR3 is 12 amino acids long. The CDR3 DNA sequence: TGCAGCGTCGTCGGACAGAACACTGAAGCTTTCTTT. Translated: CSVVGQNTEAFF.

This clone was counted between two and nine times. The chain recombines TRBV7-2 with TRBJ2-7, with TRBD1 matching over 7 bases. Germline V lookup: CDR1 SGHTA, CDR2 FQGNSA. The CDR3 is made up of 12 amino acids. The V gene end was trimmed by 5 bases and the J gene end by 7 bases; junction bases not matched to a gene: 5. CDR3 sequence: CASSPGTVEQYF. The DNA for the CDR3 is TGTGCCAGCAGCCCGGGGACAGTAGAGCAGTACTTC.

This chain joins TRBV19 and TRBJ1-1; D is undetermined. V was clipped by 4 bases and J by 0 bases, with 9 bases between them. Germline CDR1 and CDR2: LNHDA and SQIVND (reference sequence). The CDR3 is 14 residues long. The CDR3 DNA is TGTGCCAGTAGTACCCCGGGGTTGAACACTGAAGCTTTCTTT. This codes for CASSTPGLNTEAFF. The variable domain in full, completed from reference TRBV19 and TRBJ1-1, reads DGGITQSPKYLFRKEGQNVTLSCEQNLNHDAMYWYRQDPGQGLRLIYYSQIVNDFQKGDIAEGYSVSREKKESFPLTVTSAQKNPTAFYLCASSTPGLNTEAFFGQGTRLTVV.

V and J are TRBV14 and TRBJ2-4; D is uncertain. CDR3 length: 11 amino acids. V shed 2 bases and J shed 10 bases, with 6 bases lying between them. CDR1 SGHDN and CDR2 FVKESK come from the germline V gene. In DNA form, the CDR3 reads TGTGCCAGCAGCCAAAAGACTATTCAGTACTTC. Amino acids: CASSQKTIQYF. Based on the CDR3 plus reference TRBV14 and TRBJ2-4, the full variable domain is EAGVTQFPSHSVIEKGQTVTLRCDPISGHDNLYWYRRVMGKEIKFLLHFVKESKQDESGMPNNRFLAERTGGTYSTLKVQPAELEDSGVYFCASSQKTIQYFGAGTRLSVL.

This clone was counted between two and nine times. The chain couples TRBV29-1 to TRBJ2-7, with no clear D. With 4 bases removed from V and 2 bases from J, the gap between germline ends came to 9 bases. The V gene's germline CDR1 is SQVTM and CDR2 ANQGSEA. The length of the CDR3 is 12 residues. CDR3 nucleotides: TGCAGCGTTGGTGAGAACCCCTACGAGCAGTACTTC. This sequence encodes CSVGENPYEQYF.

The chain recombines TRBV7-2 with TRBJ2-5, with D perhaps TRBD2 (7 bases). Trimming removed 3 bases at V and 5 bases at J, with 16 bases between. The CDR3 runs 15 residues. Germline V gene sequence: CDR1 SGHTA, CDR2 FQGNSA. CDR3 amino acids: CASSFGRERGETQYF. The CDR3 nucleotides are TGTGCCAGCAGCTTTGGGCGGGAGAGGGGGGAGACCCAGTACTTC.

The rearrangement uses TRBV6-1 and TRBJ2-1, with 9 positions matching TRBD2. Losses at the gene ends were 6 bases for V and 5 bases for J; bases not matched to a gene: 8. The CDR3 has 15 residues. Germline loops: CDR1 MNHNS, CDR2 SASEGT. CDR3 DNA sequence: TGTGCCAGCAGGGAGACTAGCGGCCGACACAATGAGCAGTTCTTC. Its protein is CASRETSGRHNEQFF.